This TCR beta chain was sequenced during a study of T cell changes during pregnancy in multiple sclerosis. Sequencing used immunoSEQ multiplex PCR; TCRdb keeps in-frame clones, though not all of them. Of approximately 70,000 clones detected, roughly nine tenths appear once; the ten largest clones hold more than 1.4%. Germline V gene sequence: CDR1 SNHLY, CDR2 FYNNEI. V shed 3 bases, J shed 3 bases, and the junction held 5 bases outside the gene matches. This CDR3 is built from 15 residues. The chain recombines TRBV2 with TRBJ1-5, with 7 bases identical to TRBD1. Source: peripheral blood, taken after pregnancy. This clonotype was obtained from a female donor with multiple sclerosis, enrolled in a pregnancy study. The CDR3 DNA reads as TGTGCCAGCAGTGATACGACAGGGTTCAATCAGCCCCAGCATTTT. Translation gives CASSDTTGFNQPQHF.